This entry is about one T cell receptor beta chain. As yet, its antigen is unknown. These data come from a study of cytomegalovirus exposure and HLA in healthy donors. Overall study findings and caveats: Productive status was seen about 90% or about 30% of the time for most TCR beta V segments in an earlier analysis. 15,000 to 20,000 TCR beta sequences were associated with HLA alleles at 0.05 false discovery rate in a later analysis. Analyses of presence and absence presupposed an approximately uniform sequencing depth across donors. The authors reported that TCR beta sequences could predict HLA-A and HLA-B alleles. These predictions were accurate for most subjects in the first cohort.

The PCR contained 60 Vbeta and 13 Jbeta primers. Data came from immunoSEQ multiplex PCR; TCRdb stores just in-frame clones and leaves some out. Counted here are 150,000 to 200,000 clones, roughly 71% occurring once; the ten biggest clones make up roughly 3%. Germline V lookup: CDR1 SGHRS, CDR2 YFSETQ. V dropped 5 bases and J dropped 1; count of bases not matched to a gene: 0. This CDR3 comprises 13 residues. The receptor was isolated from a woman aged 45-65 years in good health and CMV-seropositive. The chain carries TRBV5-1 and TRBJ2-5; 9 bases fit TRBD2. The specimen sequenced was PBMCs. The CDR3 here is CASSSGGQETQYF. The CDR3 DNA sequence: TGCGCCAGCAGTAGCGGGGGCCAAGAGACCCAGTACTTC.